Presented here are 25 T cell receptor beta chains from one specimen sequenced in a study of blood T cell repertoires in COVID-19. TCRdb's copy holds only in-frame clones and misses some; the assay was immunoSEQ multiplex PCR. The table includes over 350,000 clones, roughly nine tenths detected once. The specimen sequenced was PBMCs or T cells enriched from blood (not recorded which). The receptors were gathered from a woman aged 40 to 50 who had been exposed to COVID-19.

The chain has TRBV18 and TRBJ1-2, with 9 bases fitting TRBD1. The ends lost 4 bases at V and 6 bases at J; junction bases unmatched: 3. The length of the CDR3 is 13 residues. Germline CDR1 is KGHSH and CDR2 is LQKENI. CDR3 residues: CASSRQGEDGYTF. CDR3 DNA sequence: TGTGCCAGCTCACGACAGGGGGAAGATGGCTACACCTTC.

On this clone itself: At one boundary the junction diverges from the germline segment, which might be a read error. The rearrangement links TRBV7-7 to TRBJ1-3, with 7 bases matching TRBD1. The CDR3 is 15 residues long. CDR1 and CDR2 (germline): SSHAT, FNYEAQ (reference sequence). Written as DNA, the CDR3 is TGTGCTAGCAGCTCAGGGGCGGGACAGGGAAACACCATATATTTT. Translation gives CASSSGAGQGNTIYF.

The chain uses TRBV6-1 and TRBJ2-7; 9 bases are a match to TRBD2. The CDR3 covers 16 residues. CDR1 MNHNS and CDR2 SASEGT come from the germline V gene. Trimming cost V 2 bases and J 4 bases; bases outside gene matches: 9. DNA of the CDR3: TGTGCCAGCAGTGAATTCCCGGCGGGGGGGCCGTACGAGCAGTACTTC. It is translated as CASSEFPAGGPYEQYF.

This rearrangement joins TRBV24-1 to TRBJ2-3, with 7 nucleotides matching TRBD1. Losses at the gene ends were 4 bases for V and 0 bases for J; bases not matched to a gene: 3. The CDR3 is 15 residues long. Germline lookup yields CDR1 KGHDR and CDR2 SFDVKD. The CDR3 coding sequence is TGTGCCACCAGTGACACAGGGGCCAGCACAGATACGCAGTATTTT. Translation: CATSDTGASTDTQYF.

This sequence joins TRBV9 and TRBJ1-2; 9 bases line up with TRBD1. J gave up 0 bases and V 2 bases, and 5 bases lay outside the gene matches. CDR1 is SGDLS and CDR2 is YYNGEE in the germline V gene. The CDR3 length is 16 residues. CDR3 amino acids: CASSVTGGASNYGYTF. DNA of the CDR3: TGTGCCAGCAGCGTTACAGGGGGCGCCTCTAACTATGGCTACACCTTC.

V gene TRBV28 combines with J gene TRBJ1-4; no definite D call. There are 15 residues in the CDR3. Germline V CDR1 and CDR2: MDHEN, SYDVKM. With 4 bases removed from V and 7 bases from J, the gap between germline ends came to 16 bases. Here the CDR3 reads CASSSSMGRGEKLFF. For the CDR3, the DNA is TGTGCCAGCAGTTCCTCCATGGGCCGGGGTGAAAAACTGTTTTTT.

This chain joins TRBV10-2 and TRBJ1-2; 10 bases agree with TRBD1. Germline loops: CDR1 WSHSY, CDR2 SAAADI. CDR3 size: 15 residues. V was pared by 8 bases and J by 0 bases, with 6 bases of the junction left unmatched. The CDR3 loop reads CASRTGGGPNYGYTF. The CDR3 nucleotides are TGCGCCAGCCGGACAGGGGGAGGCCCTAACTATGGCTACACCTTC.

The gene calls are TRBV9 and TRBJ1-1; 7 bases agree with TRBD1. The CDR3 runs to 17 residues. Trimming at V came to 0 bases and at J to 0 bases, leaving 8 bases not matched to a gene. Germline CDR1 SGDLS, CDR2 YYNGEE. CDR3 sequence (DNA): TGTGCCAGCAGCGTAGACAGGGGCAGGGGTTTGAACACTGAAGCTTTCTTT. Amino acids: CASSVDRGRGLNTEAFF. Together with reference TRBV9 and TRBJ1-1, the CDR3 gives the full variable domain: DSGVTQTPKHLITATGQRVTLRCSPRSGDLSVYWYQQSLDQGLQFLIQYYNGEERAKGNILERFSAQQFPDLHSELNLSSLELGDSALYFCASSVDRGRGLNTEAFFGQGTRLTVV.

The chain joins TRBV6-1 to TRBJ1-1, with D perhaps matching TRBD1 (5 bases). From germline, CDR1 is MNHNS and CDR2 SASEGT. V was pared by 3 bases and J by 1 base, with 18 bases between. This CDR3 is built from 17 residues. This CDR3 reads CASSDIRQGRANTEAFF. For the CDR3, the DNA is TGTGCCAGCAGTGATATTCGGCAGGGTCGGGCGAACACTGAAGCTTTCTTT.

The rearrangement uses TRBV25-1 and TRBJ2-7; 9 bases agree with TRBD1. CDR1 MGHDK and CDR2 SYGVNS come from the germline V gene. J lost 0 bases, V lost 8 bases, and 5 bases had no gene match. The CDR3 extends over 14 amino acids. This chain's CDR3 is CASSRQGDSYEQYF. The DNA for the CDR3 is TGTGCCAGCTCCAGACAGGGGGACTCCTACGAGCAGTACTTC.

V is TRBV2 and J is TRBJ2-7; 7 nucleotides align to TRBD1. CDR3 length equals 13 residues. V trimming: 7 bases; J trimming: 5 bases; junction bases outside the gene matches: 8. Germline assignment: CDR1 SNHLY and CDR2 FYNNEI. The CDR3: CASNLRGFNEQYF. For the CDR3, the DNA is TGTGCCAGCAACCTCAGGGGGTTTAACGAGCAGTACTTC.

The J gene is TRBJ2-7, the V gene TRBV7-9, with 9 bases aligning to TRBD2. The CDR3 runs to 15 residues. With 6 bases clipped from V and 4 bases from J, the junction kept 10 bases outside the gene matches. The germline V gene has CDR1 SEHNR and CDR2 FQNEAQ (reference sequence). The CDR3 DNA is TGTGCCAGCAGAACAGAGGCTAGCGGGACTTACGAGCAGTACTTC. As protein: CASRTEASGTYEQYF.

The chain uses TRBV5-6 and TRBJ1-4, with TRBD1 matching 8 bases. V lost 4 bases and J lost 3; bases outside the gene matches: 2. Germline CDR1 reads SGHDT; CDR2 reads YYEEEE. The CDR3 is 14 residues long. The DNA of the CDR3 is TGTGCCAGCAGCCGGGACAGGTCTAATGAAAAACTGTTTTTT. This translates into CASSRDRSNEKLFF.

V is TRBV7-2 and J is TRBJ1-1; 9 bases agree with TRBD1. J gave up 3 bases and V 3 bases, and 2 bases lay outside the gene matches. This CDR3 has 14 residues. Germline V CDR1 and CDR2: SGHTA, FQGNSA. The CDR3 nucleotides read TGTGCCAGCAGCTTTGGGACAGGGCACACTGAAGCTTTCTTT. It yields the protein CASSFGTGHTEAFF.

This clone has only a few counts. In DNA, the CDR3 is TGCGCCAGCAGCCCGGACAGGGCCTACGAGCAGTACTTC. It encodes CASSPDRAYEQYF. The genes are TRBV5-1 and TRBJ2-7; 8 positions match TRBD1. The CDR3 spans 13 residues. Germline CDR1 is SGHRS and CDR2 is YFSETQ. Trimming cost V 4 bases and J 2 bases; bases outside gene matches: 2. The variable domain in full, with the rest retrieved from reference TRBV5-1 and TRBJ2-7, is KAGVTQTPRYLIKTRGQQVTLSCSPISGHRSVSWYQQTPGQGLQFLFEYFSETQRNKGNFPGRFSGRQFSNSRSEMNVSTLELGDSALYLCASSPDRAYEQYFGPGTRLTVT.

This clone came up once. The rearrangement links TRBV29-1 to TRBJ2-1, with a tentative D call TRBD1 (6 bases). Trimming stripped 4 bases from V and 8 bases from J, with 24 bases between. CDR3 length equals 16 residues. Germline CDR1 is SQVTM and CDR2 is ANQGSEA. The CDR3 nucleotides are TGCAGCGTTGCAACCCGAGCGCCCGGGACAATCGATGAGCAGTTCTTC. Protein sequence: CSVATRAPGTIDEQFF.

CDR3 DNA: TGTGCCAGCAGCCCTAGGGGTAGCGGGGGGCCCGCAGATACGCAGTATTTT. The encoded protein is CASSPRGSGGPADTQYF. The chain has TRBV7-2 and TRBJ2-3; TRBD2 matches 10 bases. The trim removed 5 bases at V and 4 bases at J, leaving 12 bases unmatched. CDR1 is SGHTA, CDR2 FQGNSA, per germline. This CDR3 has 17 residues.

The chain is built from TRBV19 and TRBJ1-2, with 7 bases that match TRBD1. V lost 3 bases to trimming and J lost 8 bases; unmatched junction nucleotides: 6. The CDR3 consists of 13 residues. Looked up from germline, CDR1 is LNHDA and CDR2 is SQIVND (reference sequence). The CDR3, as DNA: TGTGCCAGTAGTATTAGTAGGGGGCGCGGCTACACCTTC. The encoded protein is CASSISRGRGYTF.

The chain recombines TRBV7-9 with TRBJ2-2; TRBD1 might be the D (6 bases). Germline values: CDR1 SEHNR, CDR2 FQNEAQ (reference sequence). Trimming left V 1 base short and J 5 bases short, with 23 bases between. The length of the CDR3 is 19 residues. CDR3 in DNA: TGTGCCAGCAGCTTAGTGGCAGGGGTTAGGTCCGATCGAACCGGGGAGCTGTTTTTT. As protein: CASSLVAGVRSDRTGELFF.

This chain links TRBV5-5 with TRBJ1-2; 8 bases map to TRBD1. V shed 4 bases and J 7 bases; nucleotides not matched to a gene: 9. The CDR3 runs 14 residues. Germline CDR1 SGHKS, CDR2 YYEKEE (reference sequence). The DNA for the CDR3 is TGTGCCAGCAGCCCGAGACAGGGGAAGGGTGGCTACACCTTC. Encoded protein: CASSPRQGKGGYTF.

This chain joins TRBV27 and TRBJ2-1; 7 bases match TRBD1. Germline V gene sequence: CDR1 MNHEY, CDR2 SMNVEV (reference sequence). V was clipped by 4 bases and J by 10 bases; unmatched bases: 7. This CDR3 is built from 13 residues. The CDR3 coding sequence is TGTGCCAGCAGTTCGACAGGGAATGGGGAGCAGTTCTTC. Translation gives CASSSTGNGEQFF.

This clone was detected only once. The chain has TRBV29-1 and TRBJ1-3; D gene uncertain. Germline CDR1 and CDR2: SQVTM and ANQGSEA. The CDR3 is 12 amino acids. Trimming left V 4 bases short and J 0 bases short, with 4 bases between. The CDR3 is CSVVSSGNTIYF. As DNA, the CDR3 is TGCAGCGTTGTTAGCTCTGGAAACACCATATATTTT.

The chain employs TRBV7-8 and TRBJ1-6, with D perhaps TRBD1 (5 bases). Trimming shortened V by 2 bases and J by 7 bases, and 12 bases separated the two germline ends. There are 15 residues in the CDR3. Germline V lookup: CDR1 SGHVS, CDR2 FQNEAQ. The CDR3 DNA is TGTGCCAGCAGCTTAAGGGCAGGGAAGAATTCACCCCTCCACTTT. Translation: CASSLRAGKNSPLHF.

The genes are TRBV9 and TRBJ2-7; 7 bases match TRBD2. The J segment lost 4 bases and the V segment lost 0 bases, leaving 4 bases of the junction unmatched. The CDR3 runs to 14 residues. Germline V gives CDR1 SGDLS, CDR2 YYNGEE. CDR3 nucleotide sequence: TGTGCCAGCAGCGTAGGAGCTAGCGGTTACGAGCAGTACTTC. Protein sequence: CASSVGASGYEQYF.

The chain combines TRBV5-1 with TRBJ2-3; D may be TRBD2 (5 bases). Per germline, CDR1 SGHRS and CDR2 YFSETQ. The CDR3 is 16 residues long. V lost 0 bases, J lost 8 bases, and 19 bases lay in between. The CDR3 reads CASSLGTFSQAGTQYF. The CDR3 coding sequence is TGCGCCAGCAGCTTGGGGACTTTTTCTCAGGCCGGTACGCAGTATTTT.